Listed here are 23 T cell receptor beta chains from one sample, sequenced in a study of control samples from healthy donors and cancer patients. Only in-frame clones appear in the TCRdb table, and some are missing; sequencing was by immunoSEQ multiplex PCR. The sample records roughly 86,000 clones, roughly 91% being singletons. The sequenced sample consisted of blood. These receptors were taken from a man aged 25-45 years in good health.

The V gene is TRBV7-3, the J gene TRBJ2-2, with TRBD2 matching 11 bases. Trimming at V came to 3 bases and at J to 7 bases, leaving 10 bases not matched to a gene. Germline assignment: CDR1 SGHTA and CDR2 FQGTGA. The CDR3 spans 17 residues. This CDR3 reads CASSLLASGRMGGELFF. The CDR3 DNA follows: TGTGCCAGCAGCTTGTTGGCTAGCGGGAGGATGGGCGGGGAGCTGTTTTTT.

A remark on this clone: At one end, the junction sequence differs from germline, possibly due to a read error. The chain joins TRBV28 to TRBJ1-1; perhaps TRBD1 as D (6 bases). The CDR3 sequence is 12 residues long. The germline V gene encodes CDR1 MDHEN and CDR2 SYDVKM. CDR3 region: CASGLSGTTAFF. The CDR3 DNA is TGTGCCAGCGGTTTATCGGGGACAACGGCTTTCTTT.

The chain links TRBV27 to TRBJ2-1; D call uncertain. This CDR3 region has 13 residues. V was pared by 5 bases and J by 4 bases, with 9 bases between. CDR1 MNHEY and CDR2 SMNVEV come from the germline V gene (reference sequence). This chain's CDR3 is CASSPAVYNEQFF. The CDR3 bases are TGTGCCAGCAGTCCCGCAGTGTACAATGAGCAGTTCTTC.

The CDR3 nucleotides are TGTGCCTGGCAGGGACAGGGAGGAAGGCAGCCCCAGCATTTT. Translated, it gives CAWQGQGGRQPQHF. V gene TRBV30 combines with J gene TRBJ1-5; 9 bases match TRBD1. Germline lookup yields CDR1 GTSNPN and CDR2 SVGIG (reference sequence). V shed 5 bases and J 7 bases; nucleotides not matched to a gene: 9. The CDR3 sequence is 14 residues long.

CDR3 sequence reads: CASTTGFRNSGYEQYF. The CDR3 region has the DNA TGTGCCAGCACCACCGGGTTCAGAAACTCCGGCTACGAGCAGTACTTC. V gene TRBV28 combines with J gene TRBJ2-7, with D unresolved. The germline V and J ends were trimmed by 7 bases and 3 bases, with 22 bases remaining between them. This CDR3 spans 16 amino acids. CDR1 is MDHEN and CDR2 is SYDVKM in the germline V gene.

This clone was seen once. The chain recombines TRBV10-1 with TRBJ1-5; D ambiguous. Trimming stripped 6 bases from V and 4 bases from J, with 10 bases between. The CDR3 has 13 amino acids. Looked up from germline, CDR1 is WNHNN and CDR2 is SYGVQD (reference sequence). As DNA, the CDR3 is TGCGCCAGCAGCGGCAGTTTTAATCAGCCCCAGCATTTT. This encodes CASSGSFNQPQHF.

The rearrangement joins TRBV27 to TRBJ1-1; the match to TRBD1 covers 10 bases. The CDR3 sequence is 14 residues long. Looked up from germline, CDR1 is MNHEY and CDR2 is SMNVEV (reference sequence). The trim removed 5 bases at V and 7 bases at J, leaving 7 bases unmatched. CDR3 amino acids: CASSPRQGAREAFF. CDR3 DNA: TGTGCCAGCAGTCCCAGACAGGGGGCGCGTGAAGCTTTCTTT.

This chain links TRBV29-1 with TRBJ2-7; tentative D call: TRBD1 (5 bases). This CDR3 has 16 amino acids. Germline CDR1 SQVTM, CDR2 ANQGSEA. V was trimmed by 0 bases and J by 5 bases, leaving 20 bases between them. CDR3 sequence: CSVEDGFQGILHEQYF. CDR3 coding DNA: TGCAGCGTTGAAGATGGATTCCAGGGTATTCTACACGAGCAGTACTTC.

V gene TRBV5-5 combines with J gene TRBJ1-1; 9 positions agree with TRBD1. Germline V gene data show CDR1 as SGHKS and CDR2 as YYEKEE (reference sequence). V dropped 5 bases and J dropped 0; count of bases not matched to a gene: 8. This CDR3 region has 16 residues. The CDR3 coding sequence is TGTGCCAGCAGATCACAGGGGGCGGCAATGAACACTGAAGCTTTCTTT. This codes for CASRSQGAAMNTEAFF.

The chain couples TRBV11-3 to TRBJ1-5; D may be TRBD1 (6 bases). The CDR3 length is 15 residues. Germline loops: CDR1 SGHNT, CDR2 YENEEA. Trimming left V 4 bases short and J 1 base short, with 11 bases between. The CDR3 loop reads CASSSRQASNQPQHF. DNA of the CDR3: TGTGCCAGCAGCTCAAGACAGGCGAGCAATCAGCCCCAGCATTTT.

The J gene is TRBJ1-2, the V gene TRBV4-1; D remains ambiguous. The V gene's germline CDR1 is MGHRA and CDR2 YSYEKL. The V end lost 3 bases, the J end lost 6 bases, and 11 bases lay between the germline ends. The CDR3 contains 13 residues. CDR3 in amino acids: CASSHQDWDGYTF. The CDR3 DNA is TGCGCCAGCAGCCATCAAGATTGGGATGGCTACACCTTC.

The chain uses TRBV5-1 and TRBJ1-1, with a weak D call TRBD1 (6 bases). The CDR3 spans 18 residues. CDR1 is SGHRS, CDR2 YFSETQ, per germline. Trimming pared 0 bases from V and 8 bases from J, leaving 26 bases between. This CDR3 reads CASSLATGTSEGGPEAFF. The CDR3 nucleotides are TGCGCCAGCAGCTTGGCAACTGGGACTTCAGAGGGGGGACCCGAAGCTTTCTTT.

The CDR3 DNA reads TGTGCCAGCAGACCCCAGGCCCTGAACACTGAAGCTTTCTTT. Protein sequence: CASRPQALNTEAFF. The chain couples TRBV7-2 to TRBJ1-1; D is unresolved. V was shortened by 6 bases and J by 0 bases, with 11 bases between the two germline ends. The CDR3 is made up of 14 amino acids. Germline lookup yields CDR1 SGHTA and CDR2 FQGNSA.

This chain uses TRBV2 with TRBJ1-1, with D perhaps TRBD1 (5 bases). This CDR3 is built from 18 residues. The V gene's germline CDR1 is SNHLY and CDR2 FYNNEI. Trimming took off 7 bases at V and 1 base at J, with 25 bases between the two ends. The CDR3 reads CASTPDPGPQGANTEAFF. Written as DNA, the CDR3 is TGTGCCAGCACCCCAGATCCGGGACCTCAGGGAGCGAACACTGAAGCTTTCTTT.

This chain uses TRBV5-4 with TRBJ1-1; the match to TRBD1 covers 7 bases. The germline CDR1 and CDR2 sequences are SGHNT and YYREEE (reference sequence). The CDR3 covers 14 residues. With 0 bases clipped from V and 5 bases from J, the junction kept 4 bases outside the gene matches. CDR3 nucleotide sequence: TGTGCCAGCAGCTTGGAGGGGGCGGGTACTGAAGCTTTCTTT. Translating it yields CASSLEGAGTEAFF.

This chain uses TRBV27 with TRBJ2-7; 10 nucleotides match TRBD2. Germline-derived CDR1 and CDR2 are MNHEY and SMNVEV (reference sequence). CDR3 length equals 13 residues. V lost 6 bases and J lost 6; bases outside the gene matches: 5. CDR3 bases: TGTGCCAGCAGGGCTAGCGGGGGACGCGAGCAGTACTTC. Translating it yields CASRASGGREQYF.

The V and J genes are TRBV5-1 and TRBJ1-5; tentative D call: TRBD1 (5 bases). V was shortened by 0 bases and J by 0 bases, with 7 bases between the two germline ends. The CDR3 runs 15 residues. Germline CDR1 reads SGHRS; CDR2 reads YFSETQ. The CDR3 DNA follows: TGCGCCAGCAGCTTGGGAGGGGATAGCAATCAGCCCCAGCATTTT. This sequence encodes CASSLGGDSNQPQHF.

The chain has TRBV19 and TRBJ2-2; D is possibly TRBD2 (5 bases). Between the trimmed V and J ends, which lost 3 bases and 8 bases, there was a span of 7 bases. Germline assignment: CDR1 LNHDA and CDR2 SQIVND (reference sequence). The CDR3 extends over 12 amino acids. DNA of the CDR3: TGTGCCAGTAGTATTCGGGAAGGGGAGCTGTTTTTT. This translates into CASSIREGELFF.

J is TRBJ1-2 and V is TRBV19; 10 bases align to TRBD1. The CDR3 has 17 amino acids. The V and J ends lost 5 bases and 0 bases, in that order; junction bases with no gene match: 9. Looked up from germline, CDR1 is LNHDA and CDR2 is SQIVND (reference sequence). This chain's CDR3 is CASSPWTGGKANYGYTF. CDR3 DNA sequence: TGTGCCAGTAGTCCCTGGACAGGGGGGAAGGCTAACTATGGCTACACCTTC.

The V gene is TRBV28, the J gene TRBJ1-5; D is undetermined. CDR3 length equals 14 residues. The V gene's germline CDR1 is MDHEN and CDR2 SYDVKM. Trimming removed 2 bases from V and 4 bases from J, with 9 bases in between. DNA of the CDR3: TGTGCCAGCAGTTTACCCATAGGGAATCAGCCCCAGCATTTT. Translated, it gives CASSLPIGNQPQHF.

The rearrangement joins TRBV11-3 to TRBJ2-1, with a weak D call TRBD1 (7 bases). Germline V gives CDR1 SGHNT, CDR2 YENEEA. V lost 1 base to trimming and J lost 7 bases, with 26 bases between them. There are 19 residues in the CDR3. CDR3 sequence (DNA): TGTGCCAGCAGCTTAGGGGGGTGGGGACAGAGGCCTGCGGGAAATGAGCAGTTCTTC. It yields the protein CASSLGGWGQRPAGNEQFF.

This chain connects TRBV19 to TRBJ2-1; D may be TRBD2 (7 bases). The germline gives CDR1 LNHDA, CDR2 SQIVND (reference sequence). V lost 6 bases, J lost 5 bases, and 26 bases lay in between. The CDR3 is 18 amino acids. The CDR3 reads CASSVPRGGSGTHNEQFF. The DNA for the CDR3 is TGTGCCAGTAGCGTCCCCAGGGGTGGAAGCGGGACCCACAATGAGCAGTTCTTC.

The V gene is TRBV15, the J gene TRBJ1-5; no clear D. The CDR3 contains 15 residues. Germline CDR1 is LNHNV and CDR2 is YYDKDF (reference sequence). The V and J ends lost 0 bases and 3 bases respectively, with 9 bases between them. The chain's CDR3 is CATSRDKGLNQPQHF. As DNA, the CDR3 is TGTGCCACCAGCAGAGATAAAGGGCTCAATCAGCCCCAGCATTTT.